This T cell receptor (beta chain) was sequenced during a study of prognosis after radiotherapy for stage I lung cancer. About the study: About a dozen men and over five women, aged about 53 to 95 and with a median age of approximately 70 years, made up the patients. Tumor types were squamous cell carcinoma in about seven patients, adenocarcinoma in around 11.

This clonotype occurred many times. Its antigen is unknown. The authors amplified TCR beta CDR3 from genomic DNA using two-round multiplex PCR. Each TRBV and TRBJ gene had its own primer in the first PCR round. TCRdb analysed the multiplex PCR reads with MiXCR anew, one entry per CDR3 protein. The data hold around 29,000 distinct CDR3 sequences, with around 46% observed a single time. General study points: The authors did not determine whether the expanded TCR clones were tumor-specific. Reduced unique TCR clone counts were recorded after stereotactic body radiation therapy, with a median of about 10,000 versus 6,900.

V was clipped by 6 bases and J by 3 bases, with 11 bases between them. The germline V gene encodes CDR1 MDHEN and CDR2 SYDVKM. The CDR3 has 14 amino acids. This chain joins TRBV28 and TRBJ1-4; TRBD1 is a possible D gene (6 bases). The sequence was collected from a donor over 45 with non-small cell lung cancer. The sample here was PBMCs, taken before or after stereotactic body radiation therapy (not recorded which). CDR3 residues: CASSLRGPNEKLFF. The CDR3 DNA is TGTGCCAGCAGCCTCAGGGGTCCTAATGAAAAACTGTTTTTT.